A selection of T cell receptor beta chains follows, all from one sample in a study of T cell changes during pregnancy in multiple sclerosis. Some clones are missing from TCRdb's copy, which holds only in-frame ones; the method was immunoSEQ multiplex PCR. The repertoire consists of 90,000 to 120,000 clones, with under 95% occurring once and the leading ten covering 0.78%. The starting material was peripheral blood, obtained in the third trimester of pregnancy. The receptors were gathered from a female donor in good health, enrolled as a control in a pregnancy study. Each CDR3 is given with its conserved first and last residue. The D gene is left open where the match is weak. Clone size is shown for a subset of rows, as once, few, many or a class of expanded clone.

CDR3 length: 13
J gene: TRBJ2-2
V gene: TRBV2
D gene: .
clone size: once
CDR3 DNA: TGTGCCAGCAGTGATGTGGCCAGCGGGGAGCTGTTTTTT
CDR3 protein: CASSDVASGELFF

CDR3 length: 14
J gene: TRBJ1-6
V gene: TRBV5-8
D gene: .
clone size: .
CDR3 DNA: TGTGCCAGCAGCTCCATACAGTACAATTCACCCCTCCACTTT
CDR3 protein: CASSSIQYNSPLHF

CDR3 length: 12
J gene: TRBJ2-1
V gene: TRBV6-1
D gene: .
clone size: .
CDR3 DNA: TGTGCCAGCAGTGAAGCTCTAACTGAGCAGTTCTTC
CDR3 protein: CASSEALTEQFF

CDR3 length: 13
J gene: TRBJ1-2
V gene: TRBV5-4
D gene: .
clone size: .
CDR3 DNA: TGTGCCAGCAGGCCGAGAGAAACGGGTGGCTACACCTTC
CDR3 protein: CASRPRETGGYTF

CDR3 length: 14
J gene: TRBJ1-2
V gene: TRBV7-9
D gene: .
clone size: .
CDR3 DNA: TGTGCCAGCACCCTCGAGTCCACTTTCTATGGCTACACCTTC
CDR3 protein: CASTLESTFYGYTF

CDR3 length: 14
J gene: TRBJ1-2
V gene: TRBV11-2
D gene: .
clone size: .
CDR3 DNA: TGTGCCAGCAGCTTAAGGGGGGGCGACGGGCGCTACACCTTC
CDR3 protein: CASSLRGGDGRYTF

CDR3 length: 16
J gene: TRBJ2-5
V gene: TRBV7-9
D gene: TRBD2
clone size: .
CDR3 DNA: TGTGCCAGCAGCCTAGGGACTAGCGGCTTATCCGGGACCCAGTACTTC
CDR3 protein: CASSLGTSGLSGTQYF

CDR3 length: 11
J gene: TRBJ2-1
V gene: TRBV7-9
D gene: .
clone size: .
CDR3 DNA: TGTGCCAGCAGGCAGGCCAATGAGCAGTTCTTC
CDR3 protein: CASRQANEQFF

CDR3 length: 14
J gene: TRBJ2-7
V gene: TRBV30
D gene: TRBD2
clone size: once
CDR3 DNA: TGTGCCTGGGACAAAGGACTAGCGGGGGTTGAGCAGTACTTC
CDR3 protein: CAWDKGLAGVEQYF

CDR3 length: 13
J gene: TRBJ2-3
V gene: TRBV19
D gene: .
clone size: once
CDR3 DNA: TGTGCCAGTAGTCTGGCGGCCACAGATACGCAGTATTTT
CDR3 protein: CASSLAATDTQYF

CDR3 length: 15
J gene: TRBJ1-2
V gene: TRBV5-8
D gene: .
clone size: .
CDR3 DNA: TGTGCCAGCAGCCTGATTTCCGGGGTTAACTATGGCTACACCTTC
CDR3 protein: CASSLISGVNYGYTF

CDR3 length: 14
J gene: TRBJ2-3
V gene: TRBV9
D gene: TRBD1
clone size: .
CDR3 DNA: TGTGCCAGCAGCGTGACAGGGGACACAGATACGCAGTATTTT
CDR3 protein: CASSVTGDTDTQYF

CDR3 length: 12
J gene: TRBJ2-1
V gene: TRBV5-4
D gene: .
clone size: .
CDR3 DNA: TGTGGATGGCAAAATTCCTACAATGAGCAGTTCTTC
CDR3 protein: CGWQNSYNEQFF

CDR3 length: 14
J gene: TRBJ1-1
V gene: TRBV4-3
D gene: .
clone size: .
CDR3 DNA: TGCGCCAGCAGCCAAGGGACAACAGGGTTTGAAGCTTTCTTT
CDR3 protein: CASSQGTTGFEAFF

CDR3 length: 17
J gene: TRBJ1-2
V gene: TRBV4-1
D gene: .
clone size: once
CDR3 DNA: TGCGCCAGCAGCCTAGCGGGGGGCGGGGAAGCTAACTATGGCTACACCTTC
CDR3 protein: CASSLAGGGEANYGYTF

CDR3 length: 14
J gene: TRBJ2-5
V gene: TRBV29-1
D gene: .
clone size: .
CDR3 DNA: TGCAGCGTTGATGGGTGGAGGGGAGAAGAGACCCAGTACTTC
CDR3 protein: CSVDGWRGEETQYF

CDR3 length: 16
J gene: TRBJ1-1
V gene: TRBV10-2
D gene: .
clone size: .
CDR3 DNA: TGCGCCAGCAGCCTAACGCAGGTATATTCGAACACTGAAGCTTTCTTT
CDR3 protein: CASSLTQVYSNTEAFF

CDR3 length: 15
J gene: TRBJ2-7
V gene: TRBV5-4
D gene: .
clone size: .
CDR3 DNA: TGTGCCAGCAGCTACACTGGCGGTAGCGGAGTCGAGCAGTACTTC
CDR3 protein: CASSYTGGSGVEQYF

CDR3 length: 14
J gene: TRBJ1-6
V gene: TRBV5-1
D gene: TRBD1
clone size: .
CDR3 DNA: TGCGCCAGCAGCATCGGACAGGGGAGTTCACCCCTCCACTTT
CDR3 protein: CASSIGQGSSPLHF

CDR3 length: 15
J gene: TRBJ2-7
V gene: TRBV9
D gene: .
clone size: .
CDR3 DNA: TGTGCCAGCAGCGTAGGACCAGACGGGACCTACGAGCAGTACTTC
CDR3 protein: CASSVGPDGTYEQYF

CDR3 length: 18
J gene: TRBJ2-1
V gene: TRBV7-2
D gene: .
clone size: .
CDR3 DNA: TGTGCCAGCAGCTTACAGCTTAAGTGGGAAAAGAGGGTAAATGAGCAGTTCTTC
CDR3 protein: CASSLQLKWEKRVNEQFF

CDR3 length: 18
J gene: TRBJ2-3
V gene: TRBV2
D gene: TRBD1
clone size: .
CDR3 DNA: TGTGCCAGAAGGGGAAGGGCGGGGACAGGGGGCGCATTAGATACGCAGTATTTT
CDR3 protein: CARRGRAGTGGALDTQYF

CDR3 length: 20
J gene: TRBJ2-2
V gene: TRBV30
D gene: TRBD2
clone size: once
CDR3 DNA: TGTGCCTGGAGTGTTTTGCTGCTTTGGGGTAGCGGGGGGGCCCCCGGGGAGCTGTTTTTT
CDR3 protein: CAWSVLLLWGSGGAPGELFF

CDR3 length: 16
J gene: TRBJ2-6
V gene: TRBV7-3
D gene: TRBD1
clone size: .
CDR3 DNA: TGTGCCAGCAGCCGGGACAGGGGTTCCGGGGCCAACGTCCTGACTTTC
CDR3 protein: CASSRDRGSGANVLTF

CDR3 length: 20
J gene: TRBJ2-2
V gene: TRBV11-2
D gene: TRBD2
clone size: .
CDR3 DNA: TGTGCCAGCAGCTTAGATCCTCGAGGTAGCGGGGGTTACAAGGCCGGGGAGCTGTTTTTT
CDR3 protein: CASSLDPRGSGGYKAGELFF

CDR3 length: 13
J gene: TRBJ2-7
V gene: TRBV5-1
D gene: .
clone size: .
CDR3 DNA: TGCGCCAGCACAAAGACGGGGAAATACGAGCAGTACTTC
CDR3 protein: CASTKTGKYEQYF

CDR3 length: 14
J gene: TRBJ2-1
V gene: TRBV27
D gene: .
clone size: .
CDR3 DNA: TGTGCCAGCCAAGGGGTGTACCCTCACAATGAGCAGTTCTTC
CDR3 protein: CASQGVYPHNEQFF

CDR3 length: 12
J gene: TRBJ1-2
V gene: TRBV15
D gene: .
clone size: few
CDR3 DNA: TGTGCCACCAGCAGAGGGGCGGGAGGCTACACCTTC
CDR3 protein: CATSRGAGGYTF

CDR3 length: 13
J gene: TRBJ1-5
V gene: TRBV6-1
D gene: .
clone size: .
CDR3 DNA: TGTGCCAGCATAAAGGAGAGCAATCAGCCCCAGCATTTT
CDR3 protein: CASIKESNQPQHF

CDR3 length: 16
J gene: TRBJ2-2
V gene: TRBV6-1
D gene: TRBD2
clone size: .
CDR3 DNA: TGTGCCAGCAGTGAAGTTCGGGGGGGCGACACCGGGGAGCTGTTTTTT
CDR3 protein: CASSEVRGGDTGELFF

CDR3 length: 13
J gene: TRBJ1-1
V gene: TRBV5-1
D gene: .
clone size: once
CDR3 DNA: TGCGCCAGCAGCCGCCGGGACTACACTGAAGCTTTCTTT
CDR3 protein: CASSRRDYTEAFF

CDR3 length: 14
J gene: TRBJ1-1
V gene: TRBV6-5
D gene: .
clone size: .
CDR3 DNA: TGTGCCAGCACCCTCGACTGGACTACCGCTGAAGCTTTCTTT
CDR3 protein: CASTLDWTTAEAFF

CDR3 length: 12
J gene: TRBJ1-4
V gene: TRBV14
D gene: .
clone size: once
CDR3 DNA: TGTGCCAGCAGCCAAGAGGGGGGAAAACTGTTTTTT
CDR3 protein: CASSQEGGKLFF

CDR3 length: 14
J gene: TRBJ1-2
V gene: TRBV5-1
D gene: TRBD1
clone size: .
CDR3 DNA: TGCGCCAGCAGCTTGGCCGGGACAGAATCCGGCTACACCTTC
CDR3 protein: CASSLAGTESGYTF

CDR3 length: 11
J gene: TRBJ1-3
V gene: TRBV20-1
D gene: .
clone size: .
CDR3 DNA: TGCAGTGCGACTCATGGAAACACCATATATTTT
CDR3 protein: CSATHGNTIYF

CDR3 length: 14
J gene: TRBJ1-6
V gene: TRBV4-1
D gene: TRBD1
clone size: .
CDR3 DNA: TGCGCCAGCAGCCAAGGACAGGGAGTTTCACCCCTCCACTTT
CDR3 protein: CASSQGQGVSPLHF

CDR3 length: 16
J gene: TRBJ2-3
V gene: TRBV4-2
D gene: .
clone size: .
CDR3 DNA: TGTGCCAGCAGCCAAGAACTGGCGGGATACACAGATACGCAGTATTTT
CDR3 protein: CASSQELAGYTDTQYF

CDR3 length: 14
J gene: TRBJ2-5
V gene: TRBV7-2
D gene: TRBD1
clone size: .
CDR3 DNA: TGTGCCAGCAGCATGGGACAGGAGGGAGAGACCCAGTACTTC
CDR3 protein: CASSMGQEGETQYF

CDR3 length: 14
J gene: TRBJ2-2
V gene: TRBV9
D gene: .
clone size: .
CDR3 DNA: TGTGCCAGCAGCCCTCGAAGAGACACCGGGGAGCTGTTTTTT
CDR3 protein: CASSPRRDTGELFF

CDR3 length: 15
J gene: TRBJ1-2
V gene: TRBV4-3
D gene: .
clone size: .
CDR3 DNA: TGCGCCAGCAGCCGGTCAGCGGCCGCTAACTATGGCTACACCTTC
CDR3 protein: CASSRSAAANYGYTF

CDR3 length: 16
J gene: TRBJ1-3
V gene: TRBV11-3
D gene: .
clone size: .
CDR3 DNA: TGTGCCAGCAGCCCTCAACAGCTTTTTACTGGAAACACCATATATTTT
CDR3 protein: CASSPQQLFTGNTIYF

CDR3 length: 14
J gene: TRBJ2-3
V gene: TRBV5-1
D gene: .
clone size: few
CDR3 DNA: TGCGCCAGCAGCTTGACGGGTCCGCCAGATACGCAGTATTTT
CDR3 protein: CASSLTGPPDTQYF

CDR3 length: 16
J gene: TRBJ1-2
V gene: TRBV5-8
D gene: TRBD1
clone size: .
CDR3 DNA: TGTGCCAGCAGCTCTCTCTCCGGGACAGCGTACTATGGCTACACCTTC
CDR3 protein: CASSSLSGTAYYGYTF

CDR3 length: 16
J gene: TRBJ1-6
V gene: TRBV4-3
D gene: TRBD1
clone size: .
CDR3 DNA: TGCGCCAGCAGCCAAGGCCGGGACAGAAATAATTCACCCCTCCACTTT
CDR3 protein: CASSQGRDRNNSPLHF

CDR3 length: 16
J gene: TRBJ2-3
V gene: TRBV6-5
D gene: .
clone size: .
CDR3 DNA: TGTGCCAGCAGTTACGGGACTGGACCTAGCACAGATACGCAGTATTTT
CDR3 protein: CASSYGTGPSTDTQYF

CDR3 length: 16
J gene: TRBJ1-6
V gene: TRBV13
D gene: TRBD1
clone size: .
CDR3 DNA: TGTGCCAGCAGCTTAGGACAGGGGGCGGGTAATTCACCCCTCCACTTT
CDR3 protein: CASSLGQGAGNSPLHF

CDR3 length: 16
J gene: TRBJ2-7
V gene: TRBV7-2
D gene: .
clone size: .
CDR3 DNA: TGTGCCAGCAGCTTGGTCGGCGGGGCCGCAGCCTACGAGCAGTACTTC
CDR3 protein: CASSLVGGAAAYEQYF

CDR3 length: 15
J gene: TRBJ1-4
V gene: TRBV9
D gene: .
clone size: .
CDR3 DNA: TGTGCCAGCAGCGTGAGGGAAGGGACTCAAGAAAAACTGTTTTTT
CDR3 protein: CASSVREGTQEKLFF

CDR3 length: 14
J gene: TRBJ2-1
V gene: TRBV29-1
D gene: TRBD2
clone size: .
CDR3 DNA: TGCAGCGTTGACGGCGGGGGACCATACAATGAGCAGTTCTTC
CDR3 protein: CSVDGGGPYNEQFF

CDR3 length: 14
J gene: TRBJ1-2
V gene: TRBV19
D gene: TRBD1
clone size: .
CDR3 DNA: TGTGCCAGTACCGCCGGGACAGACACCTATGGCTACACCTTC
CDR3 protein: CASTAGTDTYGYTF

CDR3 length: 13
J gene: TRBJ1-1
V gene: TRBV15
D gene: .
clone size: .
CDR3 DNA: TGTGCCACCAGCAGAGTCCGGGTCTCTGAAGCTTTCTTT
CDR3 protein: CATSRVRVSEAFF

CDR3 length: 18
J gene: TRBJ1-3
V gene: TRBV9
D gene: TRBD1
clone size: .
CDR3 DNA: TGTGCCAGCAGCGCGACCGGGGCAGGGGGGTCTAGTGGAAACACCATATATTTT
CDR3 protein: CASSATGAGGSSGNTIYF

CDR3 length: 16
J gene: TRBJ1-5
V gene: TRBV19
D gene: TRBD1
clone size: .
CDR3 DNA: TGTGCCAGTAGTATTCTTGGACAGGGACCGGGTCAGCCCCAGCATTTT
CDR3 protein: CASSILGQGPGQPQHF